A selection of T cell receptor beta chains follows, all from one sample in a study of cytomegalovirus exposure and HLA in healthy donors. The table came from immunoSEQ multiplex PCR; TCRdb's copy has only in-frame clones and leaves some out. This sample has some 190,000 clones, with about 82% found just once. Sample: PBMCs. These receptors all stem from a young woman in good health and CMV-seronegative. CDR3s include the opening cysteine and the closing phenylalanine or tryptophan. D genes are given only for firm matches. Not all rows give a size; the values are once, few, many and, for expanded clones, a class.

abundance	v_gene	d_gene	j_gene	CDR3nt	CDR3aa
NA	TRBV6-1	NA	TRBJ2-1	TGTGCCAGCAGTGAATATCGGTACAATGAGCAGTTCTTC	CASSEYRYNEQFF
NA	TRBV15	NA	TRBJ1-5	TGTGCCACCAGCAGTGGACCAGGGAGCAATCAGCCCCAGCATTTT	CATSSGPGSNQPQHF
NA	TRBV5-1	TRBD2	TRBJ2-3	TGCGCCAGCAGCTTGGCCGGGCCTAGCGGGGGGCCCAGCACAGATACGCAGTATTTT	CASSLAGPSGGPSTDTQYF
NA	TRBV5-1	NA	TRBJ1-1	TGCGCCAGCAGCTTGGTCCCTGGAGGGACTGAAGCTTTCTTT	CASSLVPGGTEAFF
NA	TRBV5-1	NA	TRBJ2-3	TGCGCCAGCAGCCCGGGATCACCCTCGGATACGCAGTATTTT	CASSPGSPSDTQYF
NA	TRBV18	NA	TRBJ1-5	TGTGCCAGCTCACCACAGGCGGGGGTCCAGCCCCAGCATTTT	CASSPQAGVQPQHF
NA	TRBV5-6	NA	TRBJ2-3	TGTGCCAGCAGCTTGCCAGGCACAGATACGCAGTATTTT	CASSLPGTDTQYF
NA	TRBV10-3	TRBD1	TRBJ1-5	TGTGCCATCAGTGACGTGGGGACAGGGGTTTCTAATCAGCCCCAGCATTTT	CAISDVGTGVSNQPQHF
NA	TRBV30	NA	TRBJ1-6	TGTGCCTGGAGTGTCCAGGCGGGGAGTTATAATTCACCCCTCCACTTT	CAWSVQAGSYNSPLHF
NA	TRBV6-7	NA	TRBJ2-3	TGTGCCAGCAGTTACTCAAGGGGTACGCAGTATTTT	CASSYSRGTQYF
NA	TRBV6-4	TRBD2	TRBJ2-1	TGTGCCAGCAGTACGGGACTAGCCGAAGGCAATGAGCAGTTCTTC	CASSTGLAEGNEQFF
NA	TRBV15	TRBD1	TRBJ1-4	TGTGCCACCAGCAGAGAGGGGACCGGGACAGGGGTCGAAAAACTGTTTTTT	CATSREGTGTGVEKLFF
NA	TRBV7-8	TRBD1	TRBJ2-7	TGTGCCAGCAGCCAAGCAAGGACAGGACCCTACGAGCAGTACTTC	CASSQARTGPYEQYF
once	TRBV19	NA	TRBJ2-1	TGTGCCAGTAGTGTCCTAATGACGGGGAATGAGCAGTTCTTC	CASSVLMTGNEQFF
once	TRBV15	TRBD1	TRBJ2-1	TGTGCCACCAGCAGGAATCCGGGACAGGGGGGCAATGAGCAGTTCTTC	CATSRNPGQGGNEQFF
few	TRBV19	NA	TRBJ1-5	TGTGCCAGTAGTATTCCGGGCTGGGGGGAGCCCCAGCATTTT	CASSIPGWGEPQHF
NA	TRBV14	NA	TRBJ1-2	TGTGCCAGCAGCCAAGTTGCAGGATATGGCTACACCTTC	CASSQVAGYGYTF
NA	TRBV5-6	NA	TRBJ2-3	TGTGCCAGCAGCCTCGGGATAGCTAGCACAGATACGCAGTATTTT	CASSLGIASTDTQYF
medium-sized	TRBV6-4	TRBD1	TRBJ2-2	TGTGCCAGCAGTGACTCTGACAGGGACACCGGGGAGCTGTTTTTT	CASSDSDRDTGELFF
NA	TRBV29-1	TRBD1	TRBJ2-1	TGCTCACAATCAGGACAGGGAAACAATGAGCAGTTCTTC	CSQSGQGNNEQFF
NA	TRBV29-1	TRBD2	TRBJ2-1	TGCAGCACCCGCGGGGGGCGCGGGGGCAATGAGCAGTTCTTC	CSTRGGRGGNEQFF
NA	TRBV4-1	TRBD2	TRBJ2-4	TGCGCCAGCAGCCAAGCGGGAGGGCCAGGAGACATTCAGTACTTC	CASSQAGGPGDIQYF
NA	TRBV23-1	NA	TRBJ1-4	TGCGCCAGCAGTCAATCAATGCGCGGGGGCGTAGTAGAAAAACTGTTTTTT	CASSQSMRGGVVEKLFF
NA	TRBV2	NA	TRBJ1-2	TGTGCCAGCAGTACAGAACCCATGAACTATGGCTACACCTTC	CASSTEPMNYGYTF
NA	TRBV19	TRBD2	TRBJ2-1	TGTGCCAGCTCTAGCGGGGGGAGCTCCTACAATGAGCAGTTCTTC	CASSSGGSSYNEQFF
NA	TRBV25-1	TRBD1	TRBJ1-1	TGTGCCAGCAGAGAGACAGGGCGGGGACTTGAAGCTTTCTTT	CASRETGRGLEAFF
NA	TRBV5-1	NA	TRBJ2-1	TGCGCCAGCAGAGGTGACAGGCCCTCCCGCTACAATGAGCAGTTCTTC	CASRGDRPSRYNEQFF
NA	TRBV7-9	TRBD1	TRBJ2-7	TGTGCCAGTCGACAGGGGACCTACGAGCAGTACTTC	CASRQGTYEQYF
NA	TRBV10-3	TRBD1	TRBJ1-1	TGTGCCATCAGTGGGACAGGTGGGGTGAGAGCTTTCTTT	CAISGTGGVRAFF
NA	TRBV15	NA	TRBJ2-5	TGTGCCACCAGCAGAAAACTCCAGGGAGAACAGGGGACCCAGTACTTC	CATSRKLQGEQGTQYF
NA	TRBV25-1	NA	TRBJ1-1	TGTGCCAGCAGTGAAACGGGTCGTAGACAGAGTGGAGCTTTCTTT	CASSETGRRQSGAFF
NA	TRBV5-1	NA	TRBJ2-1	TGCGCCAGCAGCGGCCTCCGAGGTTCCTACAATGAGCAGTTCTTC	CASSGLRGSYNEQFF
NA	TRBV7-8	TRBD2	TRBJ2-7	TGTGCCAGCAGCTTACGCCTGGGGGGGGGTCCCTACGAGCAGTACTTC	CASSLRLGGGPYEQYF
NA	TRBV7-2	NA	TRBJ2-5	TGTGCCAGCAGCCGGACTGCAGCCGGGGAGACCCAGTACTTC	CASSRTAAGETQYF
NA	TRBV7-8	NA	TRBJ1-2	TGTGCCAGCAGCTTATCCAGGGTCGGGGGTTATGGCTACACCTTC	CASSLSRVGGYGYTF
NA	TRBV27	NA	TRBJ1-1	TGTGCCAGCAGTTGGATCGGGAGACTGAACACTGAAGCTTTCTTT	CASSWIGRLNTEAFF
few	TRBV7-3	NA	TRBJ1-5	TGTGCCAGCAGCTATACTCGGGGGGAGCCCCAGCATTTT	CASSYTRGEPQHF
NA	TRBV7-6	TRBD1	TRBJ2-3	TGTGCCAGCAGCTCTCGTAATGAACCCCGGGGGACAGGACGGACAGATACGCAGTATTTT	CASSSRNEPRGTGRTDTQYF
NA	TRBV7-2	TRBD1	TRBJ1-1	TGTGCCAGCAGCTTGGACAGGGGTGGAGCTTTCTTT	CASSLDRGGAFF
NA	TRBV18	TRBD1	TRBJ2-7	TGTGCCAGCTCACCAGGGACAGGGGGTCTTTATGAGCAGTACTTC	CASSPGTGGLYEQYF